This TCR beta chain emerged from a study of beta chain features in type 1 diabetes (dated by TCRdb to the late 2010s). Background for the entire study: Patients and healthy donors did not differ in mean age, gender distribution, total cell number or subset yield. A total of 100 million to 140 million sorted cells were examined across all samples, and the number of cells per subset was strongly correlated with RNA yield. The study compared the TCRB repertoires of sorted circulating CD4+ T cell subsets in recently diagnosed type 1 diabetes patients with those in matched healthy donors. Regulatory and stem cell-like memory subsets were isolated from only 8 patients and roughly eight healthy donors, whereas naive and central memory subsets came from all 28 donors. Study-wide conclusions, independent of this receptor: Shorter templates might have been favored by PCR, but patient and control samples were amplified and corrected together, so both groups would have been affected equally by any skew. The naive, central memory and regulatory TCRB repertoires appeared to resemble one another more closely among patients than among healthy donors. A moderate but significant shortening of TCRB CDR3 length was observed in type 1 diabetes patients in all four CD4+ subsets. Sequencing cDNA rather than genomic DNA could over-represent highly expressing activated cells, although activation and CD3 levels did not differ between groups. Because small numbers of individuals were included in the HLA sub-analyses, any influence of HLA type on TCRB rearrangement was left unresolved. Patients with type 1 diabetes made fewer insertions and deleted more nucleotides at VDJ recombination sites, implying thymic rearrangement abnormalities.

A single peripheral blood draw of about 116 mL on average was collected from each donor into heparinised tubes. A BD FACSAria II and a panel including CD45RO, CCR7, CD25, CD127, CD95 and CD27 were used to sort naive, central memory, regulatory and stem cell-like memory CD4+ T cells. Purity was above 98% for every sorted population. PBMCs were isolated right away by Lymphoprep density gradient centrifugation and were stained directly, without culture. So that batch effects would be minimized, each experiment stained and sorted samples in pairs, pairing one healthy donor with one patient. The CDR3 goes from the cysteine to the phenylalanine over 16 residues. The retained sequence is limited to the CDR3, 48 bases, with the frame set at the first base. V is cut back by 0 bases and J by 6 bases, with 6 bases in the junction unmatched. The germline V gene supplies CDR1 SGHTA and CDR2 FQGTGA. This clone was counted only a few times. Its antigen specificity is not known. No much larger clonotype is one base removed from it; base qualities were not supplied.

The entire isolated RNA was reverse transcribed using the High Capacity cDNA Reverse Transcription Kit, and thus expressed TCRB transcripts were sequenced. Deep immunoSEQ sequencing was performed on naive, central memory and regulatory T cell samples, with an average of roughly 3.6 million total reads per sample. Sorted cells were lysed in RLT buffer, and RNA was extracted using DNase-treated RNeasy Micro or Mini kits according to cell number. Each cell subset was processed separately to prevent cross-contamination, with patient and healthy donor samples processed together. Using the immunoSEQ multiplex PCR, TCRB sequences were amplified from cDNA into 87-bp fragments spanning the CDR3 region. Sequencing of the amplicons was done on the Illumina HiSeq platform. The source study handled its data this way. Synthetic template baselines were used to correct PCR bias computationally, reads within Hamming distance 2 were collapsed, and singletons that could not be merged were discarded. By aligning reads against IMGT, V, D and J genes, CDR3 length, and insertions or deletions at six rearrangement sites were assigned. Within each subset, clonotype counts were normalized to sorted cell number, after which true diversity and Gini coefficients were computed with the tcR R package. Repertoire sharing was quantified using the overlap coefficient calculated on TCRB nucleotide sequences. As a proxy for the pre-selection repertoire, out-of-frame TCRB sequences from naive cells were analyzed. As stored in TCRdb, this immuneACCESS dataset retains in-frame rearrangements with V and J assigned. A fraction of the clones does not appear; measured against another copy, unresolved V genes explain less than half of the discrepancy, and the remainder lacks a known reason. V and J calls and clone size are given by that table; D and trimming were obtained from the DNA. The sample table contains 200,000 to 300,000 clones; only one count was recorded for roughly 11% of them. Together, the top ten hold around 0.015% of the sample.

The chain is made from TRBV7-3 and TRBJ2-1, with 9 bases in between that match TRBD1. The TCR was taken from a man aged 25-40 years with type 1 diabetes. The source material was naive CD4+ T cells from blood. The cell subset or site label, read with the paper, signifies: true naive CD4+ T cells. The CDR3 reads CASSLTGTGSRNEQFF. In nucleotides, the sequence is TGTGCCAGCAGCTTAACCGGGACAGGGTCCCGCAATGAGCAGTTCTTC.